A selection of T cell receptor beta chains follows, all from one sample in a study of early stage breast cancer tumors. Generated by immunoSEQ multiplex PCR, the TCRdb table keeps only in-frame clones and is missing some. The table has tens of thousands of clones, around 85% seen once; the top ten hold under 4%. The sequenced sample was blood. The source is a person aged 55 to 75 with breast cancer. The CDR3 runs from the conserved cysteine through the conserved F or W. A D gene is named only where the DNA matches it firmly. The size field is filled for only some rows; it gives once, few, many or a size class.

D gene	clone size	J gene	V gene	CDR3 DNA	CDR3 protein
NA	NA	TRBJ2-2	TRBV7-2	TGTGCCAGCACCCTCCTCCTTAACACCGGGGAGCTGTTTTTT	CASTLLLNTGELFF
NA	NA	TRBJ1-5	TRBV7-3	TGTGCCAGCAGCCCGGATGGAGGGGGGCAGCCCCAGCATTTT	CASSPDGGGQPQHF
NA	NA	TRBJ1-2	TRBV7-3	TGTGCCAGCAGCTTAACGGGAGACTCGGGCTACACCTTC	CASSLTGDSGYTF
NA	NA	TRBJ1-6	TRBV27	TGTGCCAGCAGTTTTCGCCCCCGCTTGTCACAGGGAGGAAATTCACCCCTCCACTTT	CASSFRPRLSQGGNSPLHF
TRBD1	few	TRBJ1-2	TRBV19	TGTGCCAGTCGGAAGGACAGGGCGTCTAACTATGGCTACACCTTC	CASRKDRASNYGYTF
NA	NA	TRBJ1-1	TRBV5-4	TGTGCCAGCAGCTTGTTAGGTCGGCGGAGGGGTGGGACTGAAGCTTTCTTT	CASSLLGRRRGGTEAFF
NA	NA	TRBJ1-6	TRBV4-1	TGCGCCAGCAGCCAAGATGTGAGTTCACCCCTCCACTTT	CASSQDVSSPLHF
NA	NA	TRBJ1-4	TRBV6-5	TGTGCCAGCAGTTACTTGGGGGGGAGTGAAAAACTGTTTTTT	CASSYLGGSEKLFF
NA	NA	TRBJ1-3	TRBV15	TGTGCCACCAGCAGAGTGCAGGGGAGGGCAGCTGGAAACACCATATATTTT	CATSRVQGRAAGNTIYF
TRBD1	NA	TRBJ2-4	TRBV6-6	TGTGCCAGCAGTTTACAGGGGGCCAAAAACATTCAGTACTTC	CASSLQGAKNIQYF
NA	NA	TRBJ1-2	TRBV6-5	TGTGCCAGCAGTTACTCGGCAGGACCAACCGGCGGCTACACCTTC	CASSYSAGPTGGYTF
NA	NA	TRBJ1-4	TRBV28	TGTGCCAGCACCGAGATTAATGAAAAACTGTTTTTT	CASTEINEKLFF
NA	NA	TRBJ1-1	TRBV6-5	TGTGCCAGCCAATACCGACCCCTCATGGGAACTGAAGCTTTCTTT	CASQYRPLMGTEAFF
NA	few	TRBJ2-3	TRBV19	TGTGCCAGTAGTGCTCGGGGAGGCACAGATACGCAGTATTTT	CASSARGGTDTQYF
NA	NA	TRBJ1-2	TRBV5-6	TGTGCCAGCAGCCCCACTGGGGGGCACTATGGCTACACCTTC	CASSPTGGHYGYTF
TRBD2	NA	TRBJ2-3	TRBV5-6	TGTGCCAGCCGTAGCGGGGGGGCGACTCATACGCAGTATTTT	CASRSGGATHTQYF
NA	NA	TRBJ2-7	TRBV28	TGTGCCAGCAAGCGGGTTGGCTACGAGCAGTACTTC	CASKRVGYEQYF
TRBD1	NA	TRBJ2-1	TRBV7-8	TGTGCCAGCAGCCAAGACAGGGGGCCAAACAATGAGCAGTTCTTC	CASSQDRGPNNEQFF
NA	NA	TRBJ1-2	TRBV29-1	TGCAGCGTCGAGTGGGGTCCGCGGGGCTACACCTTC	CSVEWGPRGYTF
NA	NA	TRBJ2-7	TRBV6-1	TGTGCCAGCAGTGCGACTAATTACGAGCAGTACTTC	CASSATNYEQYF
NA	NA	TRBJ2-7	TRBV7-8	TGTGCCAGCAGCTTAGCGAGGAACGAGCAGTACTTC	CASSLARNEQYF
TRBD2	NA	TRBJ2-5	TRBV5-1	TGCGCCAGCAGCTTGTTACTAGCGGATCAAGAGACCCAGTACTTC	CASSLLLADQETQYF
NA	NA	TRBJ2-2	TRBV19	TGTGCCAGTAGTACGAAGGTGGATGGCGGGGAGCTGTTTTTT	CASSTKVDGGELFF
NA	NA	TRBJ1-4	TRBV5-1	TGCGCCAGCAGCTTCCAGGTTCCAACTAATGAAAAACTGTTTTTT	CASSFQVPTNEKLFF
NA	few	TRBJ2-2	TRBV28	TGTGCCAGCAGTTTATTAACCGGGGAGAACACCGGGGAGCTGTTTTTT	CASSLLTGENTGELFF
TRBD1	NA	TRBJ2-7	TRBV9	TGTGCCAGCAGCGTAGAACCGGGACAGGGGCCCTACGAGCAGTACTTC	CASSVEPGQGPYEQYF
NA	NA	TRBJ2-3	TRBV7-3	TGTGCCAGCAGCTCCCAGGGGCCAGATACGCAGTATTTT	CASSSQGPDTQYF
NA	NA	TRBJ1-1	TRBV19	TGTGCCAGTAGTAACGCAGGGAACACTGAAGCTTTCTTT	CASSNAGNTEAFF
TRBD2	NA	TRBJ2-1	TRBV9	TGTGCCAGCAGCGTAGACCTAGCGGGAGGGCCAAAGGAGCAGTTCTTC	CASSVDLAGGPKEQFF
NA	NA	TRBJ2-2	TRBV6-4	TGTGCCAGCAGTGAGTTTAAGGGGGGCAGGCGGATAGGGGAGCTGTTTTTT	CASSEFKGGRRIGELFF
TRBD1	NA	TRBJ2-1	TRBV5-1	TGCGCCAGCAGCTCGGAGGGAGGGACAGGGGGAAGCTACAATGAGCAGTTCTTC	CASSSEGGTGGSYNEQFF
TRBD1	NA	TRBJ2-5	TRBV28	TGTGCCAGCAGTTTCTTATTGGGACAGGGGGAGACCCAGTACTTC	CASSFLLGQGETQYF
NA	NA	TRBJ1-2	TRBV7-8	TGTGCCAGCAGCCTTTCCACAGGGATGGATGGCTACACCTTC	CASSLSTGMDGYTF
TRBD1	NA	TRBJ2-1	TRBV28	TGTGCCAGCACAGGGGGCTCCGGCAATGAGCAGTTCTTC	CASTGGSGNEQFF
NA	NA	TRBJ2-7	TRBV2	TGTGCCAGCAGTGACGGGATCCCCGCCTACGAGCAGTACTTC	CASSDGIPAYEQYF
NA	NA	TRBJ2-5	TRBV30	TGTGCCTGGACCCTCGGACCGAATCAAGAGACCCAGTACTTC	CAWTLGPNQETQYF
NA	medium-sized	TRBJ2-7	TRBV13	TGTGCCAGCAGCTCCGAATCCGGGGGCCGGGGCTACGAGCAGTACTTC	CASSSESGGRGYEQYF
NA	NA	TRBJ2-2	TRBV7-8	TGTGCCAGCAGTTTCGGGGACCGGGTCACCGGGGAGCTGTTTTTT	CASSFGDRVTGELFF
NA	NA	TRBJ1-5	TRBV2	TGTGCCAGCAGGTGGGACGGGAACTCCTTCGGACAGCCCCAGCATTTT	CASRWDGNSFGQPQHF
TRBD2	NA	TRBJ2-1	TRBV2	TGTGCCAGCAGGGCCGGGACTAGCGGGAGGAGTGAGGGGAATGAGCAGTTCTTC	CASRAGTSGRSEGNEQFF
TRBD2	NA	TRBJ2-1	TRBV5-8	TGTGCCAGCAGTCCTGGACTAGTGAACAATGAGCAGTTCTTC	CASSPGLVNNEQFF
TRBD2	NA	TRBJ2-7	TRBV28	TGTGCCAGCAATACCGGGACTATTCGGGGTGAGCAGTACTTC	CASNTGTIRGEQYF
NA	NA	TRBJ1-2	TRBV7-9	TGTGCCAGCAGCTTAGACCGGGGCGGTGGTGGCTACACCTTC	CASSLDRGGGGYTF
TRBD1	NA	TRBJ2-5	TRBV19	TGTGCCAGTAGTATAGGGGGACAGTCAGAGACCCAGTACTTC	CASSIGGQSETQYF
NA	NA	TRBJ1-1	TRBV7-9	TGTGCCAGCAGCTTAGCCGCGTGGGGCACTGAAGCTTTCTTT	CASSLAAWGTEAFF
NA	NA	TRBJ2-7	TRBV15	TGTGCCACCAGCCTTTACGACGGGTTCTACGAGCAGTACTTC	CATSLYDGFYEQYF
NA	NA	TRBJ2-7	TRBV19	TGTGCCAGTAGTATAGCCTACTCAAGGGATCACGAGCAGTACTTC	CASSIAYSRDHEQYF
NA	NA	TRBJ2-3	TRBV19	TGTGCCAGTAGTCCTTACTCAGATACGCAGTATTTT	CASSPYSDTQYF
NA	few	TRBJ1-2	TRBV6-1	TGTGCCAGCAGTGAACGCGGGGGCATCTATGGCTACACCTTC	CASSERGGIYGYTF
NA	NA	TRBJ2-3	TRBV9	TGTGCCAGCAGCGTAGATGGGTGGCTGCAGTATTTT	CASSVDGWLQYF
TRBD2	NA	TRBJ2-7	TRBV11-2	TGTGCCAGCAGCTTAGACGGGAGGGCGAACGAGCAGTACTTC	CASSLDGRANEQYF
TRBD1	NA	TRBJ2-3	TRBV5-4	TGTGCCAGCAGCTCTCCGAGGGACAGGGGTGGAGATACGCAGTATTTT	CASSSPRDRGGDTQYF
TRBD1	NA	TRBJ1-5	TRBV19	TGTGCCAGTAGTGAAAACAGGGGACCGACGGGAGGGGCCCAGCATTTT	CASSENRGPTGGAQHF
TRBD2	NA	TRBJ2-2	TRBV4-1	TGCGCCAGCAGCCAAGGGAACGGGGGGGCCCCGGGGGGGGAGCTGTTTTTT	CASSQGNGGAPGGELFF
NA	NA	TRBJ2-2	TRBV7-2	TGTGCCAGCTCAAGGAGTAGCACGAACACCGGGGAGCTGTTTTTT	CASSRSSTNTGELFF